Each of the 9 T cell receptor beta chains below was sequenced from the same sample in a study of blood T cell repertoires in COVID-19. Sequenced by immunoSEQ multiplex PCR; TCRdb stores in-frame clones only, minus some. Of roughly 180,000 clones in the sample, under 85% were seen once. The material sequenced was peripheral blood. These receptors originate from a human donor in a cohort sampled during active COVID-19.

This rearrangement joins TRBV7-8 to TRBJ2-4; D gene unclear. This CDR3 is built from 14 residues. V lost 7 bases and J lost 2, with 12 bases in between. Germline lookup yields CDR1 SGHVS and CDR2 FQNEAQ. DNA for the CDR3: TGTGCCAGCACCGGTGTCGGGTCCAAAAACATTCAGTACTTC. Encoded protein: CASTGVGSKNIQYF.

The rearrangement links TRBV29-1 to TRBJ2-3, with D uncertain. V shed 2 bases and J shed 5 bases, with 8 bases lying between them. The CDR3 contains 12 residues. Germline loops: CDR1 SQVTM, CDR2 ANQGSEA. For the CDR3, the DNA is TGCAGCGTTGAAAGTGAGAGAGATACGCAGTATTTT. It codes for CSVESERDTQYF.

The gene calls are TRBV19 and TRBJ1-1; 7 bases align to TRBD1. V shed 3 bases and J 4 bases; nucleotides not matched to a gene: 8. This CDR3 has 15 residues. Per the germline V gene, CDR1 is LNHDA and CDR2 is SQIVND (reference sequence). The CDR3: CASSIYRGSGTEAFF. For the CDR3, the DNA is TGTGCCAGTAGTATCTACAGGGGCTCGGGCACTGAAGCTTTCTTT. The variable domain in full, completed from reference TRBV19 and TRBJ1-1, reads DGGITQSPKYLFRKEGQNVTLSCEQNLNHDAMYWYRQDPGQGLRLIYYSQIVNDFQKGDIAEGYSVSREKKESFPLTVTSAQKNPTAFYLCASSIYRGSGTEAFFGQGTRLTVV.

The chain joins TRBV20-1 to TRBJ1-3, with D possibly matching TRBD1 (5 bases). Trimming took 3 bases from V and 0 from J, leaving 27 bases between them. The CDR3 totals 20 residues. Germline CDR1 reads DFQATT; CDR2 reads SNEGSKA (reference sequence). The CDR3 DNA reads as TGCAGTGCTAGTCGCCACTTCACCCCCCCAGGGTCAGTCTCTGGAAACACCATATATTTT. This sequence encodes CSASRHFTPPGSVSGNTIYF.

The rearrangement links TRBV3-1 (or the pseudogene TRBV3-2) to TRBJ2-1, with 8 bases aligning to TRBD1. Germline assignment: CDR1 LGHDT and CDR2 YNNKEL (reference sequence). The junction had 9 bases not matched to a gene; V was cut back by 0 bases and J by 8 bases. CDR3 size: 16 residues. CDR3 nucleotides: TGTGCCAGCAGCCAAGAGGGAGGCAGGGGGCCCGATGAGCAGTTCTTC. Amino acids: CASSQEGGRGPDEQFF.

V gene TRBV5-5 combines with J gene TRBJ1-1; tentatively, D is TRBD1 (6 bases). Germline loops: CDR1 SGHKS, CDR2 YYEKEE (reference sequence). V lost 4 bases and J lost 0, with 10 bases in between. The CDR3 is 14 residues long. Here the CDR3 DNA reads TGTGCCAGCAGCCTTGGGACATTGAACACTGAAGCTTTCTTT. It specifies CASSLGTLNTEAFF.

CDR3 bases: TGTGCCAGCAGTGCTAGCGGCTACGAGCAGTACTTC. As protein: CASSASGYEQYF. This chain joins TRBV3-1 (or the pseudogene TRBV3-2) and TRBJ2-7; 7 nucleotides line up with TRBD2. This CDR3 region has 12 residues. V shed 6 bases, J shed 3 bases, and the junction held 2 bases outside the gene matches. Germline V gene data show CDR1 as LGHDT and CDR2 as YNNKEL (reference sequence).

The chain carries TRBV5-5 and TRBJ2-7, with TRBD1 matching 10 bases. Losses at the gene ends were 6 bases for V and 5 bases for J; bases not matched to a gene: 11. Germline-derived CDR1 and CDR2 are SGHKS and YYEKEE (reference sequence). The CDR3 length is 15 residues. The CDR3 DNA is TGTGCCAGCACCCTGGGGGGGACAGGGGATGACGAGCAGTACTTC. This sequence encodes CASTLGGTGDDEQYF. The variable domain in full, with the rest retrieved from reference TRBV5-5 and TRBJ2-7, is DAGVTQSPTHLIKTRGQQVTLRCSPISGHKSVSWYQQVLGQGPQFIFQYYEKEERGRGNFPDRFSARQFPNYSSELNVNALLLGDSALYLCASTLGGTGDDEQYFGPGTRLTVT.

The genes are TRBV6-5 and TRBJ2-2; 7 nucleotides align to TRBD2. With V trimmed by 5 bases and J by 5 bases, 5 bases remained unmatched. CDR1 MNHEY and CDR2 SVGAGI come from the germline V gene. The CDR3 spans 14 residues. The CDR3 nucleotides are TGTGCCAGCAGTCCGTCGGGGGGTACCGGGGAGCTGTTTTTT. Translated: CASSPSGGTGELFF.